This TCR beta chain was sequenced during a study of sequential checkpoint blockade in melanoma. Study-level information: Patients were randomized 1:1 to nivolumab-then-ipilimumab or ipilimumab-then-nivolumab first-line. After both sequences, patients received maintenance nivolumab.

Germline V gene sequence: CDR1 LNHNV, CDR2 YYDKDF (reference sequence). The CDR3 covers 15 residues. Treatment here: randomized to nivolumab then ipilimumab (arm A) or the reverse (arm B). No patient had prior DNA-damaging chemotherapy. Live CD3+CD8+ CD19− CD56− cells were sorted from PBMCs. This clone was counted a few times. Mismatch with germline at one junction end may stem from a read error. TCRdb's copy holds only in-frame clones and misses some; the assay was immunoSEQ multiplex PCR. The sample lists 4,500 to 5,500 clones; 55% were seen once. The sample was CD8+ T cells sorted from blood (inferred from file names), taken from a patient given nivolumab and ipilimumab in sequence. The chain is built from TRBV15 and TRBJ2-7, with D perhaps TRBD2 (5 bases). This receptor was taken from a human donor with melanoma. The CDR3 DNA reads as TGTGCCACCAGCAGAGATGCTAGCATCGCATACGAGCAATGCTTC. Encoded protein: CATSRDASIAYEQCF.